This entry concerns a single T cell receptor beta chain. The data were taken from a study of blood T cell repertoires in COVID-19. Whole-study context: COVID-19 samples collected from the United States, Italy and Spain covered acute and convalescent phases.

TCRdb keeps only in-frame clones here, not all; method: immunoSEQ multiplex PCR. The sample records roughly 70,000 clones, roughly 89% being singletons. The sample taken for sequencing was peripheral blood. The receptor was isolated from a human donor in a cohort sampled during active COVID-19.

CDR3 region: CASSPDGVGSYEQYF. DNA of the CDR3: TGTGCCAGCAGCCCGGACGGGGTAGGAAGCTACGAGCAGTACTTC. The rearrangement uses TRBV27 and TRBJ2-7, with TRBD2 as a possible D gene (5 bases). Germline-derived CDR1 and CDR2 are MNHEY and SMNVEV (reference sequence). CDR3 length equals 15 residues. The ends were cut back, 6 bases at V and 3 bases at J, with 18 bases in the middle.